Presented here are 10 T cell receptor beta chains from one specimen sequenced in a study of blood T cell repertoires in COVID-19. Sequencing used immunoSEQ multiplex PCR; TCRdb keeps in-frame clones, though not all of them. Of approximately 110,000 clones in the sample, around four fifths were seen once. The specimen sequenced was peripheral blood. All receptors derive from a man aged 80 or over with COVID-19, enrolled during active disease.

In the case of this clone: Additional DNA sequences in this sample encode the identical CDR3. The chain couples TRBV29-1 to TRBJ1-2; D perhaps matches TRBD1 (6 bases). Germline V lookup: CDR1 SQVTM, CDR2 ANQGSEA. This CDR3 has 12 amino acids. Deletions cut 6 bases from V and 3 bases from J, with 11 bases between. In nucleotides, the CDR3 is TGCAGCGTAGGGGGTCAGGACTATGGCTACACCTTC. As protein: CSVGGQDYGYTF.

The rearrangement links TRBV7-2 to TRBJ2-3; 10 bases are shared with TRBD2. Germline assignment: CDR1 SGHTA and CDR2 FQGNSA. The V gene end was trimmed by 5 bases and the J gene end by 3 bases; junction bases not matched to a gene: 8. The CDR3 runs 16 residues. In DNA, the CDR3 is TGTGCCAGCAGCCCTCGACTAGCGGGTGTTACAGATACGCAGTATTTT. The encoded protein is CASSPRLAGVTDTQYF.

The genes are TRBV11-2 and TRBJ2-3; tentatively, D is TRBD2 (6 bases). Germline CDR1 is SGHAT and CDR2 is FQNNGV. V shed 5 bases and J shed 8 bases, with 20 bases lying between them. There are 15 residues in the CDR3. CDR3: CASSPAGTLVGTQYF. The DNA for the CDR3 is TGTGCCAGCAGCCCGGCCGGGACTCTCGTGGGTACGCAGTATTTT.

The CDR3 loop is CSVEGPSGTGDEQYF. Written as DNA, the CDR3 is TGCAGCGTTGAAGGCCCTAGCGGGACTGGAGACGAGCAGTACTTC. The chain employs TRBV29-1 and TRBJ2-7; 9 bases are a match to TRBD2. The V and J ends lost 1 base and 5 bases, in that order; junction bases with no gene match: 9. This CDR3 has 15 amino acids. The V gene's germline CDR1 is SQVTM and CDR2 ANQGSEA.

In this sample, this clone turned up many times. The chain is built from TRBV27 and TRBJ2-7; D is undetermined. There are 13 residues in the CDR3. Trimming pared 6 bases from V and 5 bases from J, leaving 14 bases between. Germline V gene lookup returns CDR1 MNHEY and CDR2 SMNVEV (reference sequence). The CDR3: CASSSLALHEQYF. Written as DNA, the CDR3 is TGTGCCAGCAGCTCTCTTGCGCTCCACGAGCAGTACTTC.

V is TRBV2 and J is TRBJ1-2, with 7 bases matching TRBD1. Germline trimming cut 3 bases from V and 4 bases from J; bases unmatched to any gene: 5. The CDR3 covers 14 residues. The germline V gene encodes CDR1 SNHLY and CDR2 FYNNEI. CDR3 residues: CASSEGQRGYGYTF. As DNA, the CDR3 is TGTGCCAGCAGTGAGGGACAGCGCGGCTATGGCTACACCTTC.

The rearrangement joins TRBV6-5 to TRBJ1-6; D perhaps matches TRBD1 (6 bases). The CDR3 has 16 residues. Trimming took off 2 bases at V and 4 bases at J, with 12 bases between the two ends. Germline loops: CDR1 MNHEY, CDR2 SVGAGI. CDR3 coding DNA: TGTGCCAGCAGTTACAACTCACAGGGTTATAATTCACCCCTCCACTTT. Encoded protein: CASSYNSQGYNSPLHF.

J is TRBJ2-7 and V is TRBV6-2 or TRBV6-3; 9 nucleotides line up with TRBD1. With V trimmed by 5 bases and J by 3 bases, 11 bases remained unmatched. CDR1 MNHEY and CDR2 SVGEGT come from the germline V gene. The CDR3 is 16 residues long. CDR3 in amino acids: CASSRLGTGSIYEQYF. CDR3 DNA sequence: TGTGCCAGCAGTCGACTGGGGACAGGGTCGATCTACGAGCAGTACTTC.

This chain uses TRBV19 with TRBJ2-3; 9 nucleotides line up with TRBD1. This CDR3 has 15 amino acids. Germline assignment: CDR1 LNHDA and CDR2 SQIVND (reference sequence). Germline trimming cut 3 bases from V and 1 base from J; bases unmatched to any gene: 2. The CDR3 region is CASSIGTGRTDTQYF. The CDR3 DNA sequence: TGTGCCAGTAGTATCGGGACAGGGCGCACAGATACGCAGTATTTT.

This chain uses TRBV29-1 with TRBJ2-1, with 7 bases fitting TRBD1. V lost 8 bases and J lost 4; bases outside the gene matches: 11. Germline V gene sequence: CDR1 SQVTM, CDR2 ANQGSEA. This CDR3 has 14 amino acids. CDR3 DNA sequence: TGCAGCTACTCCGGGACAGACCTATACAATGAGCAGTTCTTC. Translated, it gives CSYSGTDLYNEQFF.